This TCR beta chain was obtained from a study of T cell responses to AZD1222 COVID-19 vaccine. Study observations and caveats: White British donors predominated, females outnumbered males, and clonal diversity was possibly underestimated.

Points on this clone: Its antigen is unidentified.

Profiled with immunoSEQ multiplex PCR; TCRdb holds only in-frame clones, not every one. This sample has about 85,000 clones, with approximately 81% found just once. Trimming took 8 bases from V and 5 from J, leaving 6 bases between them. CDR1 is SNHLY, CDR2 FYNNEI, per germline. The CDR3 contains 11 residues. This TCR was sampled from an adult who received the AZD1222 COVID-19 vaccine. The rearrangement uses TRBV2 and TRBJ2-2; D gene unclear. This specimen was peripheral blood, taken 28 days after the second AZD1222 dose. CDR3 sequence: CASFNTGELFF. CDR3 sequence (DNA): TGTGCCAGCTTTAATACCGGGGAGCTGTTTTTT.